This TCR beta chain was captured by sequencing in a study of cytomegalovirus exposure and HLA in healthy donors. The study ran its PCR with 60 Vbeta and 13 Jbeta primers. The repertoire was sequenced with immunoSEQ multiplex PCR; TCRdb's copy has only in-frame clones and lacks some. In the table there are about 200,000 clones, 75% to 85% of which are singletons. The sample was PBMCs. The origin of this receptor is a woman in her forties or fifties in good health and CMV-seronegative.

The CDR3, as DNA: TGTGCCAGCCAGAGGACAGGCATTACTGAAGCTTTCTTT. Its protein product is CASQRTGITEAFF. V gene TRBV18 combines with J gene TRBJ1-1; TRBD1 aligns across 7 bases. CDR1 and CDR2 (germline): KGHSH, LQKENI. V was pared by 8 bases and J by 5 bases, with 8 bases of the junction left unmatched. This CDR3 comprises 13 residues.